A single sample is the source of the 16 T cell receptor beta chains below, sequenced in a study of T cell clonality in common variable immunodeficiency. Produced via immunoSEQ multiplex PCR; TCRdb's table is partial and in-frame only. The specimen has tens of thousands of clones, none found just once. Sequences were obtained from peripheral blood mononuclear cells. The receptors originated from a person between 18 and 70 years old in good health.

This clone was counted ten times or more. The CDR3 spells CAWNRQGEGKAFF. The DNA read from the CDR3 is TGTGCCTGGAATCGACAGGGAGAGGGGAAA. The genes are TRBV30 and TRBJ1-1; TRBD1 matches at 7 bases. The CDR3 extends 3 residues past the end of the read, so its final part is completed from the germline J gene. The CDR3 consists of 13 residues. Germline lookup yields CDR1 GTSNPN and CDR2 SVGIG (reference sequence).

Notes on this clone: The DNA ends 3 residues before the CDR3 does, and the rest of the CDR3 is filled in from the germline J gene. V usage is TRBV7-2 and J usage is TRBJ1-2; D is undetermined. Germline V CDR1 and CDR2: SGHTA, FQGNSA. This CDR3 comprises 13 residues. The CDR3 here is CASRLAGADDYTF. CDR3 bases read: TGTGCCAGCCGGCTAGCGGGAGCTGACGAC.

This clone came up many times. The sequenced fragment ends 3 residues before the CDR3 boundary, so the rest is inferred from the germline J gene. The V gene is TRBV7-9, the J gene TRBJ2-2, with 8 bases fitting TRBD1. The CDR3 covers 14 residues. The ends lost 5 bases at V and 5 bases at J; junction bases unmatched: 4. Germline assignment: CDR1 SEHNR and CDR2 FQNEAQ (reference sequence). The CDR3 protein is CASSHQGATGELFF. CDR3 bases read: TGTGCCAGCAGCCATCAGGGGGCAACCGGGGAG.

This clone was counted ten times or more. The read ends 3 residues early relative to the CDR3; the germline J gene fills the gap. The gene calls are TRBV5-1 and TRBJ2-5; D is unresolved. Germline CDR1 is SGHRS and CDR2 is YFSETQ. CDR3 length: 14 residues. Trimming cost V 3 bases and J 4 bases, with 13 bases left between them. The CDR3 sequence is CASSSTLRAETQYF. The part of the CDR3 DNA that was read is TGCGCCAGCAGCTCCACTCTTAGGGCAGAGACC.

This clone was detected ten times or more. The read comes to an end 3 residues before the CDR3 does, leaving the germline J gene to fill in the end. This chain connects TRBV19 to TRBJ2-3, with 11 bases that match TRBD2. The CDR3 is 16 amino acids. Looked up from germline, CDR1 is LNHDA and CDR2 is SQIVND (reference sequence). The CDR3 here is CASSISVAGGQETQYF. CDR3 DNA (partial): TGTGCCAGTAGTATTTCTGTAGCGGGAGGGCAAGAGACG.

This clone has a count of ten or more. The sequence runs out 3 residues before the end of the CDR3; the remainder is reconstructed from the germline J gene. The sample holds other DNA sequences that translate to the same CDR3. The chain is built from TRBV7-2 and TRBJ1-3; 8 bases are shared with TRBD1. CDR3 length: 15 amino acids. V shed 4 bases, J shed 2 bases, and the junction held 4 bases outside the gene matches. Germline V CDR1 and CDR2: SGHTA, FQGNSA. The covered CDR3 bases are TGTGCCAGCAGCTCCGCAGGGGGCGCTGGAAACACC. Translation: CASSSAGGAGNT. The complete CDR3 reads CASSSAGGAGNTIYF. Together with reference TRBV7-2 and TRBJ1-3, the CDR3 gives the full variable domain: GAGVSQSPSNKVTEKGKDVELRCDPISGHTALYWYRQSLGQGLEFLIYFQGNSAPDKSGLPSDRFSAERTGGSVSTLTIQRTQQEDSAVYLCASSSAGGAGNTIYFGEGSWLTVV.

This clone was recorded many times. The CDR3 end is not reached by the read, which stops 3 residues before it; the germline J gene fills it in. The genes are TRBV18 and TRBJ2-3, with TRBD2 identical over 9 bases. CDR3 length: 15 residues. The ends lost 3 bases at V and 4 bases at J; junction bases unmatched: 5. Germline CDR1 is KGHSH and CDR2 is LQKENI. The sequenced part of the CDR3 DNA is TGTGCCAGCTCACCCTTTAGCGGGAGTCCAGATACG. The encoded protein is CASSPFSGSPDT. The CDR3 reads in full as CASSPFSGSPDTQYF.

This clone was recorded a few times. Read coverage stops 3 residues before the CDR3 terminus; the germline J gene supplies the remainder. The chain is built from TRBV2 and TRBJ2-3; D gene unclear. Germline values: CDR1 SNHLY, CDR2 FYNNEI. CDR3 length equals 14 residues. The covered CDR3 bases are TGTGCCAGCAGGCCCGTATCGAGACAAGAGACG. Residues: CASRPVSRQET. Given in full, the CDR3 is CASRPVSRQETQYF.

Turning to this clone: The CDR3 end is not reached by the read, which stops 3 residues before it; the germline J gene fills it in. The chain employs TRBV18 and TRBJ2-3, with 8 bases fitting TRBD2. This CDR3 spans 17 amino acids. From germline, CDR1 is KGHSH and CDR2 LQKENI. The sequenced part of the CDR3 DNA is TGTGCCAGCTCACCACAATCCCAGACTAGCGTCTGGGAGACG. This gives the protein CASSPQSQTSVWET. The whole CDR3 protein reads CASSPQSQTSVWETQYF.

This clone was counted ten times or more. The CDR3 end falls 3 residues outside the read, so it is completed with the germline J gene. The V and J genes are TRBV15 and TRBJ2-3; D gene uncertain. The CDR3 has 15 amino acids. Germline V CDR1 and CDR2: LNHNV, YYDKDF (reference sequence). V was pared by 1 base and J by 3 bases, with 11 bases between. CDR3 bases read: TGTGCCACCAGCAGAGGGCAGGTGGAGACAGATACG. Translation gives CATSRGQVETDT. The whole CDR3 is CATSRGQVETDTQYF.

As concerns this clone: Read coverage stops 3 residues before the CDR3 terminus; the germline J gene supplies the remainder. This chain uses TRBV19 with TRBJ1-5, with 8 bases matching TRBD1. The V segment lost 5 bases and the J segment 0 bases; nucleotides outside the gene matches: 3. Per germline, CDR1 LNHDA and CDR2 SQIVND (reference sequence). The CDR3 contains 15 residues. CDR3 sequence reads: CASSGQGNSNQPQHF. The CDR3 bases that were read are TGTGCCAGTAGTGGACAGGGAAATAGCAATCAGCCC.

Details on this clone: The sequenced fragment ends 3 residues before the CDR3 boundary, so the rest is inferred from the germline J gene. This chain connects TRBV18 to TRBJ1-1, with a weak D call TRBD1 (5 bases). CDR1 is KGHSH and CDR2 is LQKENI in the germline V gene. CDR3 length: 16 residues. Incomplete CDR3 DNA: TGTGCCAGCTCACCTCTTCCGGGACTCGGCGGGGAGACA. Its translation: CASSPLPGLGGET. The whole CDR3 region reads CASSPLPGLGGETAFF.

This clone was counted ten times or more. Read coverage stops 3 residues before the CDR3 terminus; the germline J gene supplies the remainder. This chain uses TRBV18 with TRBJ2-5, with 7 bases lining up with TRBD2. Germline V lookup: CDR1 KGHSH, CDR2 LQKENI. J lost 4 bases, V lost 4 bases, and 9 bases had no gene match. The CDR3 runs to 15 residues. The part of the CDR3 DNA that was read is TGTGCCAGCTCACTCGCGGGAGAGTTTGGAGAGACC. It yields the protein CASSLAGEFGET. The CDR3 in full is CASSLAGEFGETQYF.

This clone was recorded many times. The CDR3 goes on 3 residues after the read ends, and that part is filled in from the germline J gene. The chain combines TRBV19 with TRBJ2-7; 9 positions match TRBD2. Trimming took 5 bases from V and 2 from J; bases not matched to a gene: 7. CDR1 and CDR2 (germline): LNHDA, SQIVND (reference sequence). CDR3 size: 15 residues. This CDR3 reads CASSASGALTYEQYF. Incomplete CDR3 DNA: TGTGCCAGTAGTGCTAGCGGGGCGTTAACCTACGAG.

This clone was counted between two and nine times. The read finishes 3 residues shy of the CDR3 end, and the germline J gene is used to complete it. V gene TRBV7-9 combines with J gene TRBJ2-5; D perhaps matches TRBD2 (6 bases). Per germline, CDR1 SEHNR and CDR2 FQNEAQ (reference sequence). V was trimmed by 5 bases and J by 4 bases, leaving 11 bases between them. CDR3 length: 13 amino acids. CDR3 residues: CASSPGVGETQYF. The CDR3 bases that were read are TGTGCCAGCAGCCCGGGGGTGGGAGAGACC. Combining the CDR3 with reference TRBV7-9 and TRBJ2-5 gives the whole variable domain DTGVSQNPRHKITKRGQNVTFRCDPISEHNRLYWYRQTLGQGPEFLTYFQNEAQLEKSRLLSDRFSAERPKGSFSTLEIQRTEQGDSAMYLCASSPGVGETQYFGPGTRLLVL.

This clone has a count of ten or more. CDR3 loop: CASSSGTTFAYGYTF. Partial CDR3 DNA: TGTGCCAGCAGCTCCGGGACAACTTTCGCCTATGGC. The V gene is TRBV7-9, the J gene TRBJ1-2; a weak D match, TRBD1 (6 bases). The observed sequence ends 3 residues before the CDR3 terminus, with the missing tail filled in from the germline J gene. V lost 4 bases to trimming and J lost 4 bases, with 16 bases between them. Germline CDR1 SEHNR, CDR2 FQNEAQ (reference sequence). CDR3 length: 15 amino acids.